This passage covers 5 T cell receptor beta chains from one sample sequenced in a study of blood T cell repertoires in COVID-19. The method was immunoSEQ multiplex PCR; TCRdb's version includes in-frame clones alone and lacks a portion of them. The sample carries just over 45,000 clones, 85% to 90% recorded once. Sample: peripheral blood. The receptors were sampled from a human donor in a cohort sampled during active COVID-19.

The chain combines TRBV28 with TRBJ1-6; a weak D match, TRBD1 (5 bases). This CDR3 region has 16 residues. Germline assignment: CDR1 MDHEN and CDR2 SYDVKM. V lost 3 bases, J lost 0 bases, and 9 bases lay in between. CDR3: CASSLVRVSYNSPLHF. The CDR3 DNA reads as TGTGCCAGCAGTTTGGTCAGGGTCTCCTATAATTCACCCCTCCACTTT.

The chain joins TRBV7-3 to TRBJ2-5, with D unresolved. Trimming took off 0 bases at V and 5 bases at J, with 10 bases between the two ends. Germline CDR1 SGHTA, CDR2 FQGTGA. CDR3 size: 14 residues. Written as DNA, the CDR3 is TGTGCCAGCAGCTTAACGCCGTTACGGGAGACCCAGTACTTC. As protein: CASSLTPLRETQYF.

This chain joins TRBV28 and TRBJ2-7; TRBD1 matches 7 bases. The CDR3 is 14 amino acids. J lost 5 bases, V lost 0 bases, and 4 bases had no gene match. Germline V gene lookup returns CDR1 MDHEN and CDR2 SYDVKM. This chain's CDR3 is CASSLWTGFNEQYF. The CDR3 nucleotides read TGTGCCAGCAGTTTATGGACAGGGTTCAACGAGCAGTACTTC.

V is TRBV2 and J is TRBJ2-3; TRBD1 agrees at 7 bases. This CDR3 spans 14 amino acids. Germline assignment: CDR1 SNHLY and CDR2 FYNNEI. Unmatched junction bases numbered 7, after V lost 6 bases and J lost 4 bases. CDR3 DNA sequence: TGTGCCAGCAGAGTTCAGACAGGGCCAGATACGCAGTATTTT. It specifies CASRVQTGPDTQYF.

This rearrangement joins TRBV4-1 to TRBJ1-5, with D maybe TRBD1 (5 bases). Trimming shortened V by 2 bases and J by 1 base, and 12 bases separated the two germline ends. This CDR3 comprises 16 residues. The germline gives CDR1 MGHRA, CDR2 YSYEKL. DNA for the CDR3: TGCGCCAGCAGCCAAACGGGGGGGACCAGCAATCAGCCCCAGCATTTT. This translates into CASSQTGGTSNQPQHF.